A selection of T cell receptor beta chains follows, all from one sample in a study of blood T cell repertoires in COVID-19. TCRdb keeps only in-frame clones here, not all; method: immunoSEQ multiplex PCR. The data hold tens of thousands of clones, with about 85% observed a single time. Sequencing input: peripheral blood. The receptors were sampled from a man aged 80 or over with acute or convalescent COVID-19. Both conserved end residues are trimmed from each CDR3.

V: TRBV12-5
length: 14
J: TRBJ2-1
CDR3: ASGLGRAGSYNEQF

V: TRBV4-1
length: 16
J: TRBJ2-1
CDR3: ASSQALPLREGQDEQF

V: TRBV4-1
length: 12
J: TRBJ1-5
CDR3: ASSHDATGQPQH

V: TRBV7-9
length: 13
J: TRBJ2-7
CDR3: ASSSRSNPGWEQY

V: TRBV6-5
length: 13
J: TRBJ1-2
CDR3: ASSYSPRGVVGYT

V: TRBV5-1
length: 13
J: TRBJ2-3
CDR3: ASSLARQGADTQY

V: TRBV19
length: 11
J: TRBJ2-7
CDR3: ASLAGRAIGQY

V: TRBV7-8
length: 13
J: TRBJ1-1
CDR3: ASSLQGGVNTEAF

V: TRBV30
length: 12
J: TRBJ1-5
CDR3: AWSVRGAWQPQH

V: TRBV7-8
length: 16
J: TRBJ2-7
CDR3: ASSLVSYRLAGSYEQY

V: TRBV12-5
length: 15
J: TRBJ2-3
CDR3: ASGRGLRLVGTDTQY

V: TRBV28
length: 12
J: TRBJ2-1
CDR3: ASSFGALAGEKF

V: TRBV11-2
length: 10
J: TRBJ2-1
CDR3: ASGGLNNEQF

V: TRBV6-2/TRBV6-3
length: 11
J: TRBJ1-2
CDR3: ASSQAISYGYT

V: TRBV20-1
length: 10
J: TRBJ2-5
CDR3: SASTRRETQY

V: TRBV6-1
length: 15
J: TRBJ1-5
CDR3: ASSERWGQGGSQPQH

V: TRBV4-1
length: 11
J: TRBJ2-7
CDR3: ASSRPSPNEQY

V: TRBV5-1
length: 12
J: TRBJ2-5
CDR3: ASSLGQAQETQY

V: TRBV5-6
length: 12
J: TRBJ1-2
CDR3: ASSPRTGVFGYT

V: TRBV24-1
length: 16
J: TRBJ2-7
CDR3: ATSDLQTTSNGVGEQY

V: TRBV11-2
length: 14
J: TRBJ1-3
CDR3: ASSLQQVATGNTIY

V: TRBV30
length: 13
J: TRBJ1-6
CDR3: AWSSFRGGDSPLH

V: TRBV7-2
length: 14
J: TRBJ2-5
CDR3: ASSPYGQGAKETQY

V: TRBV6-2/TRBV6-3
length: 10
J: TRBJ1-1
CDR3: ASSHAGVEAF

V: TRBV18
length: 13
J: TRBJ2-7
CDR3: ASSHDSSASYEQY

V: TRBV29-1
length: 12
J: TRBJ2-6
CDR3: SVEVQAGANVLT

V: TRBV19
length: 11
J: TRBJ2-7
CDR3: ASSTGEIYEQY

V: TRBV19
length: 13
J: TRBJ2-2
CDR3: ASKSVAGNTGELF

V: TRBV27
length: 12
J: TRBJ2-3
CDR3: ASSWGDPTDTQY

V: TRBV24-1
length: 14
J: TRBJ2-1
CDR3: ATSVGASDANNEQF

V: TRBV19
length: 11
J: TRBJ1-1
CDR3: ASRGTTNTEAF

V: TRBV30
length: 14
J: TRBJ1-2
CDR3: ACMIRQGPPNYGYT

V: TRBV5-4
length: 12
J: TRBJ2-2
CDR3: ASSWGTSGGELF

V: TRBV7-2
length: 13
J: TRBJ2-7
CDR3: ASSLPSSASYEQY

V: TRBV6-5
length: 11
J: TRBJ2-5
CDR3: ASSYGGKETQY

V: TRBV29-1
length: 12
J: TRBJ2-7
CDR3: SVDGTGHSYEQY

V: TRBV9
length: 13
J: TRBJ2-1
CDR3: ASSVGRGTYNEQF

V: TRBV14
length: 15
J: TRBJ2-1
CDR3: ASSQAAGLAGVNEQF

V: TRBV11-3
length: 12
J: TRBJ2-5
CDR3: ASSLVRAQETQY

V: TRBV27
length: 12
J: TRBJ2-1
CDR3: ASSSGIRGNEQF

V: TRBV9
length: 12
J: TRBJ2-3
CDR3: ASSPPGGTDTQY

V: TRBV5-1
length: 16
J: TRBJ2-6
CDR3: ASSSEQGAIAGANVLT

V: TRBV30
length: 12
J: TRBJ1-1
CDR3: AWSVGHQNTEAF

V: TRBV24-1
length: 10
J: TRBJ2-1
CDR3: ATGAGSNEQF

V: TRBV7-8
length: 14
J: TRBJ2-3
CDR3: ASSPSPSGSTDTQY

V: TRBV4-3
length: 13
J: TRBJ1-1
CDR3: ASSQGSGGLAEAF

V: TRBV6-5
length: 12
J: TRBJ2-3
CDR3: ASSKLSGKDTQY

V: TRBV5-1
length: 13
J: TRBJ2-5
CDR3: ASSGNSRFEETQY

V: TRBV3-1/TRBV3-2
length: 14
J: TRBJ2-1
CDR3: ASSQDPSAGGYEQF

V: TRBV27
length: 14
J: TRBJ1-2
CDR3: ASSLWSAGSNYGYT

V: TRBV6-2/TRBV6-3
length: 15
J: TRBJ2-5
CDR3: ASSFVSGLVGVETQY

V: TRBV11-2
length: 12
J: TRBJ2-3
CDR3: ASSLEWGGNTQY

V: TRBV11-3
length: 13
J: TRBJ2-5
CDR3: ASTPPGGLQETQY

V: TRBV19
length: 13
J: TRBJ1-1
CDR3: ASRVSGDRGTEAF

V: TRBV30
length: 13
J: TRBJ2-3
CDR3: AWSVPAGGTDTQY

V: TRBV9
length: 14
J: TRBJ2-7
CDR3: ASSGGLAGPLYEQY

V: TRBV19
length: 13
J: TRBJ2-7
CDR3: ASLGTGAGGYEQY